This entry describes one T cell receptor (beta chain). Trimming took 2 bases from V and 0 from J, leaving 16 bases between them. Germline CDR1 is SGHVS and CDR2 is FQNEAQ. This CDR3 contains 17 residues. The record originates from a study of T cell changes during pregnancy in multiple sclerosis. TCRdb's table, derived via immunoSEQ multiplex PCR, lists solely in-frame clones and lacks some. The sample lists roughly 47,000 clones, about 89% occurring once. Sample: CD4+ T cells from peripheral blood mononuclear cells, taken after pregnancy. This sequence joins TRBV7-8 and TRBJ2-5; weak D call: TRBD2 (6 bases). The clonotype was recovered from a female donor with multiple sclerosis, enrolled in a pregnancy study. The CDR3 bases are TGTGCCAGCAGCTTAATAGGAGGGGAGAAGTACCAAGAGACCCAGTACTTC. Residues: CASSLIGGEKYQETQYF.